Listed below are T cell receptor beta chains from one sample, sequenced in a study of T cell repertoires in cytomegalovirus infection. From the reads, TCRdb called clonotypes with MiXCR, one entry per CDR3 protein. In the table there are roughly 120,000 distinct CDR3 sequences, around 28% of which are singletons. Their antigens are not known. Source: CD8+ T cells from cultured PBMCs, taken from culture after CMV antigen stimulation. The receptors derive from a human donor in good health (CMV status not recorded). Some clones in this sample may be carry-over from other donors' samples. CDR3s include the opening cysteine and the closing phenylalanine or tryptophan. The order of the fields is D gene, V gene, J gene, clone size, CDR3 protein, CDR3 DNA. D genes are given only for firm matches. Rows may omit the clone size; those that give it use once, few, many or a size class.

D gene: .; V gene: TRBV12-3/TRBV12-4; J gene: TRBJ2-7; clone size: few; CDR3 protein: CASSLGTSLSYEQYF; CDR3 DNA: TGTGCCAGCAGTTTAGGAACTAGCCTCTCCTACGAGCAGTACTTC
D gene: TRBD1; V gene: TRBV12-3/TRBV12-4; J gene: TRBJ1-4; clone size: .; CDR3 protein: CASSPTGRNEKLFF; CDR3 DNA: TGTGCCAGCAGCCCGACAGGGAGGAATGAAAAACTGTTTTTT
D gene: .; V gene: TRBV24-1; J gene: TRBJ1-2; clone size: many; CDR3 protein: CAGNYGYTF; CDR3 DNA: TGTGCGGGCAACTATGGCTACACCTTC
D gene: .; V gene: TRBV28; J gene: TRBJ1-5; clone size: .; CDR3 protein: CASSRYRVSQHF; CDR3 DNA: TGTGCCAGCAGTCGTTACAGGGTGTCCCAGCATTTT
D gene: .; V gene: TRBV6-1; J gene: TRBJ2-4; clone size: .; CDR3 protein: CASRRTDLAKNIQYF; CDR3 DNA: TGTGCCAGCAGACGGACAGATTTAGCCAAAAACATTCAGTACTTC
D gene: TRBD1; V gene: TRBV15; J gene: TRBJ2-7; clone size: few; CDR3 protein: CATSPGTVNYEQYF; CDR3 DNA: TGTGCCACCAGCCCCGGGACAGTGAACTACGAGCAGTACTTC
D gene: .; V gene: TRBV15; J gene: TRBJ1-1; clone size: .; CDR3 protein: CATSRGDGEAFF; CDR3 DNA: TGTGCCACCAGCAGAGGGGACGGTGAAGCTTTCTTT
D gene: TRBD1; V gene: TRBV12-3/TRBV12-4; J gene: TRBJ1-5; clone size: .; CDR3 protein: CASSLTGGGNQPQHF; CDR3 DNA: TGTGCCAGCAGTTTGACAGGGGGTGGCAATCAGCCCCAGCATTTT
D gene: TRBD1; V gene: TRBV6-6; J gene: TRBJ1-1; clone size: many; CDR3 protein: CASSYGTGIDAFF; CDR3 DNA: TGTGCCAGCAGTTACGGGACAGGGATCGATGCTTTCTTT
D gene: TRBD1; V gene: TRBV20-1; J gene: TRBJ2-2; clone size: .; CDR3 protein: CSAKGVGQPNTGELFF; CDR3 DNA: TGCAGTGCTAAAGGGGTGGGACAGCCGAACACCGGGGAGCTGTTTTTT